This TCR beta chain was obtained from a study of blood T cell repertoires in COVID-19. Study information: Whether acute or convalescent, the COVID-19 samples came from the United States, Italy and Spain. PBMCs, B-cell-depleted T cells, or T cells were the source of the cDNA or gDNA that made up the material.

This CDR3 has 15 residues. Germline V lookup: CDR1 SGHRS, CDR2 YFSETQ. V lost 4 bases and J lost 3; bases outside the gene matches: 9. Per the original methods: Amplified reference gene primers provided the basis for estimating nucleated cell counts. Using immunoSEQ multiplex PCR, the repertoire was profiled, and TCRdb retains in-frame clones only, with some absent. D and trimming were read from the DNA, whereas the V and J calls and clone size are those reported in that table. The table shows 220,000 or so clones, with roughly 81% occurring only once. The sequenced sample was peripheral blood. This TCR derives from a man aged 50 to 60 who had recovered from COVID-19. The rearrangement links TRBV5-1 to TRBJ2-7; 8 positions match TRBD2. This CDR3 is CASSPTAGAVYEQYF. The CDR3 bases are TGCGCCAGCAGCCCAACAGCGGGAGCCGTCTACGAGCAGTACTTC.